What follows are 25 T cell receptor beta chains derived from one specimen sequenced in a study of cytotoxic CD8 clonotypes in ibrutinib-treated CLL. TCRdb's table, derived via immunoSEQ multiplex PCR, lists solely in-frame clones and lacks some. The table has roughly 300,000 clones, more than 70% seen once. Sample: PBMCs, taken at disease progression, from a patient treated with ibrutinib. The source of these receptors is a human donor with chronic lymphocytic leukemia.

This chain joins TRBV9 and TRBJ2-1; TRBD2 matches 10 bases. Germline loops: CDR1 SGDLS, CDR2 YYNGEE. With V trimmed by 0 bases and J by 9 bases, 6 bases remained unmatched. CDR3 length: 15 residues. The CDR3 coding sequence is TGTGCCAGCAGCGTAGCAGCGGGGGGGCTAAGTGAGCAGTTCTTC. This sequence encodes CASSVAAGGLSEQFF.

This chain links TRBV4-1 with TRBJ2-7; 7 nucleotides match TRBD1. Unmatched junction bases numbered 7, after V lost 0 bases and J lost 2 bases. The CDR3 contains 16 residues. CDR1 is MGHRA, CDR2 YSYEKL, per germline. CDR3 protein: CASSQDDRVPTYEQYF. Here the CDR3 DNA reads TGCGCCAGCAGCCAAGATGACAGGGTTCCAACCTACGAGCAGTACTTC.

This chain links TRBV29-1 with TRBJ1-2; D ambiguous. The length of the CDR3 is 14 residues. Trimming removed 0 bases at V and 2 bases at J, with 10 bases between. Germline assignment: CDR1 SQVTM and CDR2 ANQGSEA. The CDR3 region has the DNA TGCAGCGTTGAAGATTTGGATACAAACTATGGCTACACCTTC. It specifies CSVEDLDTNYGYTF.

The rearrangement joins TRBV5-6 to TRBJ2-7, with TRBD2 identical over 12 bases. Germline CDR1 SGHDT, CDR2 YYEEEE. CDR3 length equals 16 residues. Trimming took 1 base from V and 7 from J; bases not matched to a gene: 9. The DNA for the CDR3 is TGTGCCAGCAGCTTGACTAGCGGGAGGTCCCGGGGGGAGCAGTACTTC. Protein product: CASSLTSGRSRGEQYF.

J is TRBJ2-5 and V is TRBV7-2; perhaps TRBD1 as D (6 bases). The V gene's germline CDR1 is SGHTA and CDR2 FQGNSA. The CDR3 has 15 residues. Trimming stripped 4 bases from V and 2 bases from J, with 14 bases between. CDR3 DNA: TGTGCCAGCAGCTCCCAAGGAGACAGGCAAGAGACCCAGTACTTC. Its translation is CASSSQGDRQETQYF.

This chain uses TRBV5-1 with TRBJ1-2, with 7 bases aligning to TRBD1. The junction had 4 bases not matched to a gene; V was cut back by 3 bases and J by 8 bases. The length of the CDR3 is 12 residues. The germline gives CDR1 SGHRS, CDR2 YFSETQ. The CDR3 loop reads CASSSDRVGYTF. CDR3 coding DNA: TGCGCCAGCAGCTCCGACAGGGTCGGCTACACCTTC.

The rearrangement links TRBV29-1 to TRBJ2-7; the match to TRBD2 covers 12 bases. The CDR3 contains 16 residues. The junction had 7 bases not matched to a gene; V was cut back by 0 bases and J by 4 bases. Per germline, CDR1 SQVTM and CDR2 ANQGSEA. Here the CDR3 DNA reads TGCAGCGTTGAAGATCGGCTAGCGGGAGGGGGATACGAGCAGTACTTC. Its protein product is CSVEDRLAGGGYEQYF.

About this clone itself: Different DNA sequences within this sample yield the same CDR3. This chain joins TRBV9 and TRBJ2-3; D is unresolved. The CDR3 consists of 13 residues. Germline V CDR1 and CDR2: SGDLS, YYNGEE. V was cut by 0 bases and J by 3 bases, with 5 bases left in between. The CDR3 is CASSVDGTDTQYF. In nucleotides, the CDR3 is TGTGCCAGCAGCGTAGATGGAACAGATACGCAGTATTTT.

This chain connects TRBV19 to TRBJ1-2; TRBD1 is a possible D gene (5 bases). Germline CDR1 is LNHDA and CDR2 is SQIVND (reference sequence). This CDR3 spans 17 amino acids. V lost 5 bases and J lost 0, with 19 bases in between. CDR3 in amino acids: CASSSSPGSGANYGYTF. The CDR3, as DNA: TGTGCCAGTAGTTCCAGCCCAGGGTCCGGGGCTAACTATGGCTACACCTTC.

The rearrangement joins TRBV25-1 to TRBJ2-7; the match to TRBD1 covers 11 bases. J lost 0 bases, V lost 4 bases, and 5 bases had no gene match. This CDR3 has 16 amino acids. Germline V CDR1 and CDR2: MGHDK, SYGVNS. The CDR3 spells CASSGVGTGGSYEQYF. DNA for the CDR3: TGTGCCAGCAGTGGAGTGGGGACAGGGGGCTCCTACGAGCAGTACTTC.

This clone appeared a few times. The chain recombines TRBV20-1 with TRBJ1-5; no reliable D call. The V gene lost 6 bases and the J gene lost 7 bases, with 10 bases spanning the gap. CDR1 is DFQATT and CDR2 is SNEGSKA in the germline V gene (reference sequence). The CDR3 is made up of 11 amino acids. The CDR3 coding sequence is TGCAGTGCCAATAGAGGGCAGCCCCAGCATTTT. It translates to CSANRGQPQHF.

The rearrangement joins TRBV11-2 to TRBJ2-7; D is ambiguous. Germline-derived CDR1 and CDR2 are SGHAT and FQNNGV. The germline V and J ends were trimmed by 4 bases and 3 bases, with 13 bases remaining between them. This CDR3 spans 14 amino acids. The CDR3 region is CASSSIPSHYEQYF. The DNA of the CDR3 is TGTGCCAGCAGCTCAATCCCAAGCCACTACGAGCAGTACTTC. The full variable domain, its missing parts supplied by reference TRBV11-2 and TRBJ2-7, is EAGVAQSPRYKIIEKRQSVAFWCNPISGHATLYWYQQILGQGPKLLIQFQNNGVVDDSQLPKDRFSAERLKGVDSTLKIQPAKLEDSAVYLCASSSIPSHYEQYFGPGTRLTVT.

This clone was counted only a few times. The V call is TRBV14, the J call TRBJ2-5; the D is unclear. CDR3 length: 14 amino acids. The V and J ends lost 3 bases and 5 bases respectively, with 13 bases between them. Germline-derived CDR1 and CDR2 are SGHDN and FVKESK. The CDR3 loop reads CASSQVRFMETQYF. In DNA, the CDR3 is TGTGCCAGCAGCCAGGTTCGGTTTATGGAGACCCAGTACTTC. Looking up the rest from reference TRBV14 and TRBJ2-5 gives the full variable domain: EAGVTQFPSHSVIEKGQTVTLRCDPISGHDNLYWYRRVMGKEIKFLLHFVKESKQDESGMPNNRFLAERTGGTYSTLKVQPAELEDSGVYFCASSQVRFMETQYFGPGTRLLVL.

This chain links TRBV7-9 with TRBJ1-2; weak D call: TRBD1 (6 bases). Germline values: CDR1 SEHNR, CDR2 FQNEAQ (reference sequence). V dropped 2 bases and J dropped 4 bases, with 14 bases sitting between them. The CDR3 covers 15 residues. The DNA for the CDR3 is TGTGCCAGCAGCTTACGCGACAGGCCTTTCTATGGCTACACCTTC. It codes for CASSLRDRPFYGYTF. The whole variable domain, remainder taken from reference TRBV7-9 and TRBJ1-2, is DTGVSQNPRHKITKRGQNVTFRCDPISEHNRLYWYRQTLGQGPEFLTYFQNEAQLEKSRLLSDRFSAERPKGSFSTLEIQRTEQGDSAMYLCASSLRDRPFYGYTFGSGTRLTVV.

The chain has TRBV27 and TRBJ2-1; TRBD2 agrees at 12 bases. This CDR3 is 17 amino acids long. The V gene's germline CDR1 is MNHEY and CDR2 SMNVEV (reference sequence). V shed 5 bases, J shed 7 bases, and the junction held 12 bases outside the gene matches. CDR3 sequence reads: CASSPPHLAGGWNEQFF. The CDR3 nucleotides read TGTGCCAGCAGTCCACCGCATCTAGCGGGAGGGTGGAATGAGCAGTTCTTC.

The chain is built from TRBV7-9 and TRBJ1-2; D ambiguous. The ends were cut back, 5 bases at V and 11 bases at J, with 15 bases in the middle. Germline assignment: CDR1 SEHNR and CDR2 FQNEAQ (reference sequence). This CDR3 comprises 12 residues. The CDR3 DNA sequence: TGTGCCAGCAGCCCTACATACAGTGAATACACCTTC. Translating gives CASSPTYSEYTF. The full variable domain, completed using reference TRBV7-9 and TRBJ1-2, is DTGVSQNPRHKITKRGQNVTFRCDPISEHNRLYWYRQTLGQGPEFLTYFQNEAQLEKSRLLSDRFSAERPKGSFSTLEIQRTEQGDSAMYLCASSPTYSEYTFGSGTRLTVV.

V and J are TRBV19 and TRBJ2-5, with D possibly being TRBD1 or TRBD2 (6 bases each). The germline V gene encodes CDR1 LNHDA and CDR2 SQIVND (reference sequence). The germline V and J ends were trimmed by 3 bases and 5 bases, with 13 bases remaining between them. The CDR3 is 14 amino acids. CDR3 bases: TGTGCCAGTAGTATTTCGGGGGCCGGGGAGACCCAGTACTTC. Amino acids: CASSISGAGETQYF.

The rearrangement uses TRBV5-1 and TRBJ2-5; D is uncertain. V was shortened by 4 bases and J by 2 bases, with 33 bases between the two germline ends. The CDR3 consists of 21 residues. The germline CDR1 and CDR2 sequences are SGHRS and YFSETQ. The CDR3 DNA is TGCGCCAGCAGCATAAAATCTCAAAATGCGCGCCGGGCCCCCGGGCAAGAGACCCAGTACTTC. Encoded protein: CASSIKSQNARRAPGQETQYF. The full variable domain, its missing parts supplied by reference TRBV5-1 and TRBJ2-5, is KAGVTQTPRYLIKTRGQQVTLSCSPISGHRSVSWYQQTPGQGLQFLFEYFSETQRNKGNFPGRFSGRQFSNSRSEMNVSTLELGDSALYLCASSIKSQNARRAPGQETQYFGPGTRLLVL.

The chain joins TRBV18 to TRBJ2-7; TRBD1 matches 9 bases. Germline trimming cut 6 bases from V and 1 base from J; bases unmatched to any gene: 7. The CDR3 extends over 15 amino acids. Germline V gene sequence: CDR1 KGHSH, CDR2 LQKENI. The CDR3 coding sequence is TGTGCCAGCTCCCAGGGGACAGGGCCGTCCTACGAGCAGTACTTC. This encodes CASSQGTGPSYEQYF.

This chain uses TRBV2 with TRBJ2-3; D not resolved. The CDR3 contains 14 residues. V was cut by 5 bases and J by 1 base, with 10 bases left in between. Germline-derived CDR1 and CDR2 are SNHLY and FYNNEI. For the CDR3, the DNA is TGTGCCAGCAGTACTTATCGTCGCACAGATACGCAGTATTTT. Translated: CASSTYRRTDTQYF.

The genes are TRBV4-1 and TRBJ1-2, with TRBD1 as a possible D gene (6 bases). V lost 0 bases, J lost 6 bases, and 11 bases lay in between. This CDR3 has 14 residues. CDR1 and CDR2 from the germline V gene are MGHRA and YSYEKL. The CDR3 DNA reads TGCGCCAGCAGCCAAGAACACAGGGTGGATGGCTACACCTTC. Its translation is CASSQEHRVDGYTF.

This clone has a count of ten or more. The DNA for the CDR3 is TGTGCCAGTAGTGGGGCAGGACCTGCAACTAATGAAAAACTGTTTTTT. Amino acids: CASSGAGPATNEKLFF. The V and J genes are TRBV19 and TRBJ1-4; weak D call: TRBD1 (5 bases). Trimming took off 5 bases at V and 0 bases at J, with 13 bases between the two ends. The CDR3 has 16 residues. Per the germline V gene, CDR1 is LNHDA and CDR2 is SQIVND (reference sequence).

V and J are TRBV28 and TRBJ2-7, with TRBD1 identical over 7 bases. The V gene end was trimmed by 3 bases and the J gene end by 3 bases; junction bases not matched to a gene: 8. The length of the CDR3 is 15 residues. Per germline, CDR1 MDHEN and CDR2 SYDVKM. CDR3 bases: TGTGCCAGCAGTTTCGTGGAGACAGGGTTCTACGAGCAGTACTTC. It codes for CASSFVETGFYEQYF.

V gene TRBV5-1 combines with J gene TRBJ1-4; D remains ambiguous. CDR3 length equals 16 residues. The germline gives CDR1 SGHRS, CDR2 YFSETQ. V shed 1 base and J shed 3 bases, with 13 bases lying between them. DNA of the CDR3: TGCGCCAGCAGCTTGCCTGGACGTTTCTCTAATGAAAAACTGTTTTTT. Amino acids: CASSLPGRFSNEKLFF.

CDR3 sequence: CASSQVVRGNQPQHF. CDR3 nucleotide sequence: TGCGCCAGCAGCCAAGTTGTTAGAGGGAATCAGCCCCAGCATTTT. This chain joins TRBV4-1 and TRBJ1-5; D is uncertain. This CDR3 is 15 amino acids long. Trimming pared 1 base from V and 4 bases from J, leaving 11 bases between. Looked up from germline, CDR1 is MGHRA and CDR2 is YSYEKL.